These T cell receptor beta chains were read from a single sample in a study of CD4 T cells in relation to SARS-CoV-2 and coronaviruses. TCRdb's table, derived via immunoSEQ multiplex PCR, lists solely in-frame clones and lacks some. The data show roughly 63,000 clones, less than 95% seen once. The sequenced sample was naive CD4+ T cells from PBMCs. These TCRs come from a human donor in good health. Each CDR3 is given with its conserved first and last residue. D genes are given only for firm matches. A row's size may be missing; if present it is once, few, many or a size class.

CDR3 protein | CDR3 DNA | D gene | J gene | clone size | V gene
CASSLAGGTQETQYF | TGTGCCAGCAGCCTAGCGGGAGGAACCCAAGAGACCCAGTACTTC | TRBD2 | TRBJ2-5 | . | TRBV7-3
CASSYSLALHEQYF | TGTGCCAGCAGTTATAGCCTAGCCCTCCACGAGCAGTACTTC | . | TRBJ2-7 | . | TRBV6-5
CASRRQGATGELFF | TGTGCCAGCCGACGACAGGGGGCGACCGGGGAGCTGTTTTTT | TRBD1 | TRBJ2-2 | . | TRBV7-3
CASSPGVDRDANTGELFF | TGTGCCAGCTCACCCGGCGTGGACAGGGACGCGAACACCGGGGAGCTGTTTTTT | TRBD1 | TRBJ2-2 | . | TRBV18
CASSFARGRIGQPQHF | TGTGCCAGTAGTTTCGCGAGGGGGCGTATAGGTCAGCCCCAGCATTTT | TRBD1 | TRBJ1-5 | once | TRBV19
CASSLGLAHNEQFF | TGCGCCAGCAGCTTGGGGCTAGCTCACAATGAGCAGTTCTTC | . | TRBJ2-1 | . | TRBV5-1
CASSSKSNTGRSSYEQYF | TGCGCCAGCAGCTCGAAGAGTAATACAGGGCGCAGCTCCTACGAGCAGTACTTC | . | TRBJ2-7 | . | TRBV5-1
CASKQAGEREQYF | TGTGCCAGTAAACAGGCAGGGGAGAGGGAGCAGTACTTC | . | TRBJ2-7 | . | TRBV19
CASSFGRDQPQHF | TGTGCCAGCAGCTTTGGCAGGGATCAGCCCCAGCATTTT | . | TRBJ1-5 | . | TRBV5-5
CASSLAAGDSGELFF | TGCGCCAGCAGCTTGGCTGCAGGGGATAGCGGGGAGCTGTTTTTT | . | TRBJ2-2 | . | TRBV5-1
CASSLSGLAGGWETQYF | TGCGCCAGCAGCCTCTCGGGACTAGCGGGAGGGTGGGAGACCCAGTACTTC | TRBD2 | TRBJ2-5 | . | TRBV5-1
CATSDSGGGSYNEQFF | TGTGCCACCAGTGATTCAGGTGGGGGCTCCTACAATGAGCAGTTCTTC | . | TRBJ2-1 | . | TRBV24-1
CASSRRGLAGVGTGELFF | TGTGCCAGCAGCCGACGGGGGCTAGCGGGAGTAGGAACCGGGGAGCTGTTTTTT | TRBD2 | TRBJ2-2 | . | TRBV14
CASSARSGSSYEQYF | TGTGCCAGCAGCGCACGGTCGGGGTCCTCCTACGAGCAGTACTTC | . | TRBJ2-7 | . | TRBV9
CASSSNRGRDF | TGTGCCAGCAGCTCCAACAGGGGACGGGACTTC | TRBD1 | TRBJ2-7 | . | TRBV7-9
CASRVDSSNTGELFF | TGTGCCAGCAGGGTGGACAGTTCGAACACCGGGGAGCTGTTTTTT | . | TRBJ2-2 | . | TRBV2
CASSASGTGGSPLHF | TGTGCCAGTAGTGCGTCCGGGACCGGGGGTTCACCCCTCCACTTT | . | TRBJ1-6 | . | TRBV19
CASSPLDSTYEQYF | TGTGCCAGCAGCCCGCTGGACAGCACCTACGAGCAGTACTTC | . | TRBJ2-7 | . | TRBV28
CASSPYLPGGNQPQHF | TGTGCCAGCAGCCCGTACCTCCCGGGGGGCAATCAGCCCCAGCATTTT | . | TRBJ1-5 | once | TRBV3-1/TRBV3-2
CASSLGGRMNTEAFF | TGTGCCAGCAGCTTAGGGGGCAGGATGAACACTGAAGCTTTCTTT | . | TRBJ1-1 | . | TRBV7-3
CASSFSRAADYYGYTF | TGTGCCAGCAGTTTCAGTCGGGCCGCTGATTATTATGGCTACACCTTC | . | TRBJ1-2 | . | TRBV28
CASRTHTEAFF | TGTGCCAGCAGAACACACACTGAAGCTTTCTTT | . | TRBJ1-1 | . | TRBV6-5
CASSPTTGNPSTDTQYF | TGTGCCAGCTCACCAACCACAGGGAACCCTAGCACAGATACGCAGTATTTT | . | TRBJ2-3 | . | TRBV18
CASSEPGLAGSYNEQFF | TGCGCCAGCAGTGAGCCGGGCCTAGCTGGTTCCTACAATGAGCAGTTCTTC | . | TRBJ2-1 | . | TRBV10-2
CAWSPKGEASKYF | TGTGCCTGGAGCCCGAAGGGAGAGGCGAGCAAGTACTTC | . | TRBJ2-7 | . | TRBV30
CAISDRGAEAFF | TGTGCCATCAGTGACAGGGGGGCTGAAGCTTTCTTT | TRBD1 | TRBJ1-1 | . | TRBV10-3
CASSLFTGAGYTF | TGTGCCAGCAGCTTATTTACAGGGGCTGGCTACACCTTC | TRBD1 | TRBJ1-2 | . | TRBV7-9
CASSTSQGTPATNEKLFF | TGTGCCAGCAGTACTTCACAGGGAACCCCCGCAACTAATGAAAAACTGTTTTTT | . | TRBJ1-4 | . | TRBV2
CASSPGQGFINEQFF | TGTGCCAGCAGCCCGGGACAGGGGTTTATCAATGAGCAGTTCTTC | TRBD1 | TRBJ2-1 | . | TRBV7-2
CASSEGTSGSGWGDTQYF | TGTGCCAGCAGTGAGGGGACTAGCGGGAGTGGCTGGGGAGATACGCAGTATTTT | TRBD2 | TRBJ2-3 | . | TRBV6-1
CASSPRTGTNTGELFF | TGTGCCAGCAGCCCCCGGACAGGAACGAACACCGGGGAGCTGTTTTTT | TRBD1 | TRBJ2-2 | . | TRBV7-3
CASSQTSGTLNEQFF | TGTGCCAGCAGCCAAACTAGCGGGACCCTCAATGAGCAGTTCTTC | TRBD2 | TRBJ2-1 | few | TRBV7-8
CASSEGTAPGQPQHF | TGTGCCAGTAGCGAAGGGACGGCTCCGGGACAGCCCCAGCATTTT | . | TRBJ1-5 | . | TRBV19
CASSQGTAVGEEGYTF | TGTGCCAGCAGCCAGGGGACAGCGGTAGGCGAAGAAGGCTACACCTTC | TRBD1 | TRBJ1-2 | . | TRBV3-1/TRBV3-2
CASSPYPKAEAFF | TGTGCCAGCTCACCATATCCCAAGGCTGAAGCTTTCTTT | . | TRBJ1-1 | . | TRBV18
CASSKTGQGAYEQYF | TGTGCCAGCAGCAAAACCGGACAGGGGGCATACGAGCAGTACTTC | TRBD1 | TRBJ2-7 | . | TRBV6-5
CASSLAGLVGEQYF | TGCGCCAGCAGCTTGGCGGGACTAGTGGGCGAGCAGTACTTC | TRBD2 | TRBJ2-7 | . | TRBV5-1
CASSAVGQNYEQYF | TGTGCCAGCAGCGCAGTGGGACAGAACTACGAGCAGTACTTC | TRBD1 | TRBJ2-7 | . | TRBV9
CASSLGVPDTQYF | TGTGCCAGCAGCTTGGGGGTACCAGATACGCAGTATTTT | . | TRBJ2-3 | . | TRBV7-3
CASSDVTFSDTQYF | TGTGCCAGCAGTGACGTGACTTTCTCAGATACGCAGTATTTT | . | TRBJ2-3 | . | TRBV6-1
CASSFFSNQPQHF | TGTGCCAGCAGCTTTTTTAGCAATCAGCCCCAGCATTTT | . | TRBJ1-5 | once | TRBV5-5
CASSFGQTQAPQHF | TGTGCCAGCAGCTTCGGACAGACCCAGGCGCCCCAGCATTTT | . | TRBJ1-5 | . | TRBV7-9
CASSLSLPREGETQYF | TGTGCCAGCAGTTTATCTCTTCCGCGGGAGGGAGAGACCCAGTACTTC | TRBD2 | TRBJ2-5 | . | TRBV27
CASSEAVLTGVYSPLHF | TGTGCCAGCAGTGAAGCGGTACTGACAGGGGTTTATTCACCCCTCCACTTT | TRBD1 | TRBJ1-6 | . | TRBV6-1
CASSATGTNEKLFF | TGTGCCAGCAGCGCGACAGGGACTAATGAAAAACTGTTTTTT | TRBD1 | TRBJ1-4 | . | TRBV9
CASSQPWDQGVNTEAFF | TGTGCCAGCAGCCAACCCTGGGACCAGGGGGTGAACACTGAAGCTTTCTTT | TRBD1 | TRBJ1-1 | few | TRBV14
CASSFASGNQETQYF | TGTGCCAGCAGCTTTGCTAGCGGGAACCAAGAGACCCAGTACTTC | TRBD2 | TRBJ2-5 | . | TRBV7-3
CASSLNGVGNTIYF | TGTGCCAGCAGTTTAAACGGGGTAGGAAACACCATATATTTT | . | TRBJ1-3 | . | TRBV28
CASSFRSTEGNYGYTF | TGTGCCAGCAGCTTTCGAAGTACAGAAGGAAACTATGGCTACACCTTC | . | TRBJ1-2 | . | TRBV7-2
CASSTAATAYEQYF | TGTGCCAGCAGTACCGCCGCGACGGCCTACGAGCAGTACTTC | . | TRBJ2-7 | . | TRBV9
CASSYGGSGANVLTF | TGTGCCAGCAGCTACGGCGGGTCTGGGGCCAACGTCCTGACTTTC | . | TRBJ2-6 | . | TRBV7-3
CASSQVTPSPSGANVLTF | TGTGCCAGCAGCCAAGTAACGCCCAGTCCCTCTGGGGCCAACGTCCTGACTTTC | . | TRBJ2-6 | . | TRBV3-1/TRBV3-2
CASSNTAGANQPQHF | TGTGCCAGCAGCAATACTGCGGGGGCTAATCAGCCCCAGCATTTT | . | TRBJ1-5 | . | TRBV28
CASSPRFRGGADTQYF | TGTGCCAGCAGCCCCCGGTTTAGGGGGGGGGCAGATACGCAGTATTTT | . | TRBJ2-3 | . | TRBV3-1/TRBV3-2